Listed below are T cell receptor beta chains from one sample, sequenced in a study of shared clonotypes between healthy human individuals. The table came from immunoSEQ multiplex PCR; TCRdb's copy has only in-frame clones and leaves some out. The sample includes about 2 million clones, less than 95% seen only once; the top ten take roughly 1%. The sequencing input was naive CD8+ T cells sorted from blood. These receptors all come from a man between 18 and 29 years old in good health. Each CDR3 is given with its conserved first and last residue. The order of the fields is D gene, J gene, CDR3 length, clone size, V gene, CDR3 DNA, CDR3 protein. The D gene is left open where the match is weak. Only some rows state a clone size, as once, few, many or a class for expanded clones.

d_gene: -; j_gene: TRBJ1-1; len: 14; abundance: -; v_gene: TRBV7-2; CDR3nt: TGTGCCAGCAGCTTAGCGCGGGGGGAGGCTGAAGCTTTCTTT; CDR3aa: CASSLARGEAEAFF
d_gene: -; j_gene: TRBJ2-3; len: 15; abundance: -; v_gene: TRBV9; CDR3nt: TGTGCCAGCAGCCCTCGATACGGGGAAACAGATACGCAGTATTTT; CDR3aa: CASSPRYGETDTQYF
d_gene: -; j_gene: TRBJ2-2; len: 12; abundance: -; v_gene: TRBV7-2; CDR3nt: TGTGCCAGCAGCCAGGGTACCGGGGAGCTGTTTTTT; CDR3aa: CASSQGTGELFF
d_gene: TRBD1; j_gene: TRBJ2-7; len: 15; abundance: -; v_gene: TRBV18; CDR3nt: TGTGCCAGCTCACCCCAGGGACAGAACTCCTACGAGCAGTACTTC; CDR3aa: CASSPQGQNSYEQYF
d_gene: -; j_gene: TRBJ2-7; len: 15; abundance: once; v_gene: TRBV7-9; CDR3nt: TGTGCCAGCAGCTCCCCCGACAGTCTTAACCACGAGCAGTACTTC; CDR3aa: CASSSPDSLNHEQYF
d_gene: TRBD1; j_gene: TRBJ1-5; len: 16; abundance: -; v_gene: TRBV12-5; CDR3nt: TGTGCTAGTGGTTTGGAGGGACAGGGGTTCAATCAGCCCCAGCATTTT; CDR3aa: CASGLEGQGFNQPQHF
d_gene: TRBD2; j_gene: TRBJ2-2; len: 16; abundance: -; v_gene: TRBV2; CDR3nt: TGTGCCAGCAGTGAACGGGCTAGCGGGTTGGGCGGGGAGCTGTTTTTT; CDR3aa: CASSERASGLGGELFF
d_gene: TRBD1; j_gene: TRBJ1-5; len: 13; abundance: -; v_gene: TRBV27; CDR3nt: TGTGCCAGCAGTCCAGGGGGCTCTCAGCCCCAGCATTTT; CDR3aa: CASSPGGSQPQHF
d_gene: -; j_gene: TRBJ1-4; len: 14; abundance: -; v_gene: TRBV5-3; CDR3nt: TGTGCCAGGTTTGTCCGGCCTAGGGAAGAAAAACTGTTTTTT; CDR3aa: CARFVRPREEKLFF
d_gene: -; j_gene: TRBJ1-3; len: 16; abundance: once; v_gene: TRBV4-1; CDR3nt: TGCGCCAGCAGCCAAGCAGGGACCTACTCTGGAAACACCATATATTTT; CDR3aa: CASSQAGTYSGNTIYF
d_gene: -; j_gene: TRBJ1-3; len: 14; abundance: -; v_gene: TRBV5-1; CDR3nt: TGCGCCACTAGGGGAGGGCTCTCTGGAAACACCATATATTTT; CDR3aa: CATRGGLSGNTIYF
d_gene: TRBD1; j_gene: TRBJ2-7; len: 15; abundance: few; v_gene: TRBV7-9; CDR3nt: TGTGCCAGCAGCTTAGCGGGACAGGGAGCCTACGAGCAGTACTTC; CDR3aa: CASSLAGQGAYEQYF
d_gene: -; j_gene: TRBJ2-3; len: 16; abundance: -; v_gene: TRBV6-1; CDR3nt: TGTGCCAGCAGTGAGTCTTCAGGGTATAGTGACGATACGCAGTATTTT; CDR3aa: CASSESSGYSDDTQYF
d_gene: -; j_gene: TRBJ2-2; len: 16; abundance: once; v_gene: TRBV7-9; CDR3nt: TGTGCCAGCAGCTCCCGACGGCAGGGGGGCACCGGGGAGCTGTTTTTT; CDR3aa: CASSSRRQGGTGELFF
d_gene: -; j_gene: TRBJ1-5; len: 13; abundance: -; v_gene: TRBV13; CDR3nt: TGTGCCAGCAGCCTAGGACAGTTGCAAGCCCAGCATTTT; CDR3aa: CASSLGQLQAQHF
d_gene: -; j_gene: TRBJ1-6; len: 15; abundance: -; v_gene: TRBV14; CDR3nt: TGTGCCGGCAGCCAAGAAGCGACGGATGTTTCACCCCTCCACTTT; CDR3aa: CAGSQEATDVSPLHF
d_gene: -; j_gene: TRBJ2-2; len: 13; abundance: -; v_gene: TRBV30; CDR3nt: TGTGCCTGGAGTGTGGGGGTCGCCGGGGAGCTGTTTTTT; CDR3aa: CAWSVGVAGELFF
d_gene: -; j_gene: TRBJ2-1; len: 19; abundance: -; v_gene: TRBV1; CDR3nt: TGCACCAGCAGCCAAGATTGGTCTCGGGCTGGCCACGCCAACAATGAGCAGTTCTTC; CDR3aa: CTSSQDWSRAGHANNEQFF
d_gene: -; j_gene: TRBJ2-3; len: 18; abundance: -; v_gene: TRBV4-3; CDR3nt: TGCGCCAGCAGCCAAGAGCCTTGGGGGGGGCAAAGCACAGATACGCAGTATTTT; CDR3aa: CASSQEPWGGQSTDTQYF
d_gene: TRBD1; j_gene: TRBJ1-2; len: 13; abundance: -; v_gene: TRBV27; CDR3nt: TGTGCCAGCAGTTACGGACAGGGCGATGGCTACACCTTC; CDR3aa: CASSYGQGDGYTF
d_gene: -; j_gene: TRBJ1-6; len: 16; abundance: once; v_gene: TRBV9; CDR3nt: TGTGCCAGCAGCGCCACAGAGAGCTCCTATAATTCACCCCTCCACTTT; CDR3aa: CASSATESSYNSPLHF
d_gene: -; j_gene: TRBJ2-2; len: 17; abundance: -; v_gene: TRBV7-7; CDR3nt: TGTGCTAGCAGCTTAGCCCTAGGGCCGCCGAACACCGGGGAGCTGTTTTTT; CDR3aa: CASSLALGPPNTGELFF
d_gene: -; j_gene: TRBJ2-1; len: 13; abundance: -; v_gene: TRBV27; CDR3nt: TGTGCCAGCAGTTTTATCTGGAACAATGAGCAGTTCTTC; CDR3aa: CASSFIWNNEQFF
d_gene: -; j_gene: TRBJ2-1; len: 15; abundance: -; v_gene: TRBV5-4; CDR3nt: TGTGCCAGCAGCTTGCTGGCGGCGGGACAAGGTGAGCAGTTCTTC; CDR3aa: CASSLLAAGQGEQFF
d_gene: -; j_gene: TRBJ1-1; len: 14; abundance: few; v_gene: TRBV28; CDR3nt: TGTGCCAGCAGTTTATGGGGACAGAACACTGAAGCTTTCTTT; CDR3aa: CASSLWGQNTEAFF
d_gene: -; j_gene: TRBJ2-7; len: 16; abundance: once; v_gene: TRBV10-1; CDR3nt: TGCGCCAGTTCACCGGGGCTAGGGGGATTATACTACGAGCAGTACTTC; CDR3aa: CASSPGLGGLYYEQYF
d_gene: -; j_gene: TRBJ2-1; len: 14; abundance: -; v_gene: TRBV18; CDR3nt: TGTGCCAGCTCACCACAGCCTGATCACAATGAGCAGTTCTTC; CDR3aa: CASSPQPDHNEQFF
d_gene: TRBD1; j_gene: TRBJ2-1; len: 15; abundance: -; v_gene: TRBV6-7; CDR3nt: TGTGCCAGCAGTTACTCAGGGGGCCCCTACAATGAGCAGTTCTTC; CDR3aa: CASSYSGGPYNEQFF
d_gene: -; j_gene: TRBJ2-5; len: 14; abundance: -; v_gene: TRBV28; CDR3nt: TGTGCCAGCAGTTTAGATACAGGGCAAGAGACCCAGTACTTC; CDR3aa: CASSLDTGQETQYF
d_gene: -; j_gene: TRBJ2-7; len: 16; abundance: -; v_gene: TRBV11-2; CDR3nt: TGTGCCAGCAGCTTAGTTGTCGACGGGGGAATCTACGAGCAGTACTTC; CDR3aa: CASSLVVDGGIYEQYF